These T cell receptor beta chains were read from a single sample in a study of T-cell memory formation after mild COVID-19. Each CDR3 protein gets one entry after TCRdb re-called the 5' RACE reads with MiXCR. Of over 350,000 distinct CDR3 sequences detected, roughly 15% appear once; the ten largest clones hold about 22%. Sample: PBMCs or a T cell subset sorted from them (not recorded which). These receptors were obtained from a man in his late teens or twenties who had mild COVID-19 (a few samples of this study predate the infection). Cell type and time point are not known. The CDR3 runs from the conserved cysteine through the conserved F or W. A D gene is named only where the DNA matches it firmly. Part of the rows lack a size; the others show once, few, many or a class for expanded clones.

TRBJ1-4	TRBV11-2	-	-	TGTGCCAGCAGCCCTGGGGGAGAGCAGAGATTTGAAAAACTGTTTTTT	CASSPGGEQRFEKLFF
TRBJ2-2	TRBV9	-	-	TGTGCCAGCAGCATCGGAATCGGGGAGCTGTTTTTT	CASSIGIGELFF
TRBJ2-3	TRBV3-1	few	-	TGTGCCAGCAGCCAAGATAGTTACAGCCATACGCAGTATTTT	CASSQDSYSHTQYF
TRBJ2-1	TRBV6-5	-	-	TGTGCCAGCAGTTACGGGGGACCCGCCGCTGAGCAGTTCTTC	CASSYGGPAAEQFF
TRBJ1-5	TRBV7-8	-	TRBD1	TGTGCCAGCAGCCGACGGACAGGGGGCCGGGGCAATCAGCCCCAGCATTTT	CASSRRTGGRGNQPQHF
TRBJ2-7	TRBV6-5	-	TRBD1	TGTGCCAGCAGTTACCTACAGGGGGCCTACTACGAGCAGTACTTC	CASSYLQGAYYEQYF
TRBJ2-1	TRBV6-5	many	TRBD2	TGTGCCAGCAGCCGGACTAGCGGGGGTTCCTACAATGAGCAGTTCTTC	CASSRTSGGSYNEQFF
TRBJ2-3	TRBV6-6	few	-	TGTGCCAGCAGGCCCCCGGGCCCACGGTTAGATACGCAGTATTTT	CASRPPGPRLDTQYF
TRBJ1-1	TRBV29-1	many	-	TGCAGCGTTGAGAAGGGTTGGGACACTGAAGCTTTCTTT	CSVEKGWDTEAFF
TRBJ2-2	TRBV19	-	TRBD1	TGTGCCAGTAGTGTTACAGGGGTAACCGGGGAGCTGTTTTTT	CASSVTGVTGELFF
TRBJ2-6	TRBV6-5	few	-	TGTGCCAGCAGCCTCTGGGAGGGGGGGGACTCCGGGGCCAACGTCCTGACTTTC	CASSLWEGGDSGANVLTF
TRBJ2-2	TRBV6-5	few	-	TGTGCCAGCAGTTACTCAAACAGGGGAGGCGGGGAGCTGTTTTTT	CASSYSNRGGGELFF
TRBJ1-4	TRBV5-4	-	-	TGTGCCAGCAGCTCCGAGGCTAATGAAAAACTGTTTTTT	CASSSEANEKLFF
TRBJ1-5	TRBV6-5	-	-	TGTGCCAGCAGTTACGACACCGATCAGCCCCAGCATTTT	CASSYDTDQPQHF
TRBJ1-6	TRBV20-1	-	-	TGCAGTGCTAGGCCGACAGCCAGCTATTCACCCCTCCACTTT	CSARPTASYSPLHF
TRBJ2-3	TRBV15	few	TRBD2	TGTGCCACCCTTCTTCAGGGACTAGCAGGGCGGAATACGCAGTATTTT	CATLLQGLAGRNTQYF
TRBJ2-7	TRBV3-1	-	-	TGTGCCAGCAGCCAAGAGGGACCCCTCGAGCAGTACTTC	CASSQEGPLEQYF
TRBJ1-5	TRBV7-9	-	TRBD1	TGTGCCAGCAGCGCGGGACAGGGCAATCAGCCCCAGCATTTT	CASSAGQGNQPQHF
TRBJ1-3	TRBV4-2	few	-	TGTGCCAGCAGCGCTAGGTACTCTGGAAACACCATATATTTT	CASSARYSGNTIYF
TRBJ2-2	TRBV7-2	many	-	TGTGCCAGCAGCTTAGCATTTCCGGGGGCTGGCGGGGAGCTGTTTTTT	CASSLAFPGAGGELFF
TRBJ1-3	TRBV29-1	-	-	TGCAGCGTCTGGACGGATGGAAACACCATATATTTT	CSVWTDGNTIYF
TRBJ2-7	TRBV6-1	few	-	TGTGCCAGCAGCGGAGGACTGGGGGCCGGCTACGAGCAGTACTTC	CASSGGLGAGYEQYF
TRBJ2-3	TRBV9	few	TRBD2	TGTGCCAGCAGCTCTTTGACTAGCTCTAGCACAGATACGCAGTATTTT	CASSSLTSSSTDTQYF
TRBJ2-3	TRBV12-3/TRBV12-4	-	TRBD1	TGTGCCAGCAGCCAAACGACAGGGACGTTCACAGATACGCAGTATTTT	CASSQTTGTFTDTQYF
TRBJ1-5	TRBV2	-	TRBD1	TGTGCCAGCAGAGCGGCCGACAGGGATGGGGGTCAGCCCCAGCATTTT	CASRAADRDGGQPQHF
TRBJ1-1	TRBV12-3/TRBV12-4	-	TRBD1	TGTGCCAGCAGTTTAGGGGGACAGGGACTATTTGAAGCTTTCTTT	CASSLGGQGLFEAFF
TRBJ1-6	TRBV27	-	-	TGTGCCAGCAAGTGGGGAGGGGAGGGTTCACCCCTCCACTTT	CASKWGGEGSPLHF
TRBJ2-2	TRBV12-3/TRBV12-4	-	-	TGTGCCAGCAGTTCGCTACGGGGACAAAACACCGGGGAGCTGTTTTTT	CASSSLRGQNTGELFF
TRBJ1-6	TRBV28	once	-	TGTGACAGCAGTTCCGAGGGGGTTGGTTCACCCCTCCACTTT	CDSSSEGVGSPLHF
TRBJ2-5	TRBV7-2	few	-	TGTGCCAGCAGCCCGAGCGGAAAAGAGACCCAGTACTTC	CASSPSGKETQYF
TRBJ1-5	TRBV4-1	-	-	TGCGCCAGCAGCCAAGTGGGACGACGGAATCAGCCCCAGCATTTT	CASSQVGRRNQPQHF
TRBJ1-2	TRBV5-1	few	-	TGCGCCAGCAGCTTGTTTGACAGGCCCGGTCTAAGCTACACCTTC	CASSLFDRPGLSYTF
TRBJ2-5	TRBV7-2	-	TRBD1	TGTGCCAGCAGCTTAATCAGGGGGCAGGAGACCCAGTACTTC	CASSLIRGQETQYF
TRBJ2-2	TRBV4-3	-	-	TGCGCCAGCAGCCAGGAACCGGGAACAAACACCGGGGAGCTGTTTTTT	CASSQEPGTNTGELFF
TRBJ1-5	TRBV2	-	TRBD1	TGTGCCAGCAGTGGACAGGGTATGCGGCAGCCCCAGCATTTT	CASSGQGMRQPQHF
TRBJ2-1	TRBV12-3/TRBV12-4	-	TRBD2	TGTGCCAGCAGTTTAGGGGGACTAGCGGGGGCCGAGCAGTTCTTC	CASSLGGLAGAEQFF
TRBJ2-1	TRBV6-5	few	-	TGTGCCAGCAGGCCCCCCGGGCCCACGGCCTACAATGAGCAGTTCTTC	CASRPPGPTAYNEQFF
TRBJ2-7	TRBV6-2/TRBV6-3	few	-	TGTGCCAGCAGCCAAGCGCGGGACGGAACCCTTTCCTACGAGCAGTACTTC	CASSQARDGTLSYEQYF
TRBJ1-1	TRBV12-5	-	-	TGTGCTAGTGGTTCGGCTACGATGAACACTGAAGCTTTCTTT	CASGSATMNTEAFF
TRBJ2-2	TRBV19	-	-	TGTGCCAGTACTCGGAGGGCCTCGGGTGGGGAGCTGTTTTTT	CASTRRASGGELFF
TRBJ1-4	TRBV7-8	few	-	TGTGCCAGCAGCCAGGGCTCGGGATATGAAAAACTGTTTTTT	CASSQGSGYEKLFF
TRBJ1-2	TRBV19	-	-	TGTGCCAGTAGTCACAGGGACGGTGGCTACACCTTC	CASSHRDGGYTF
TRBJ1-1	TRBV6-5	few	-	TGTGCCAGCAGTTACGCCAGGGATTGGGATGCTTTCTTT	CASSYARDWDAFF
TRBJ2-5	TRBV20-1	few	-	TGCAGTGCTAGACTCACAGAAGAGACCCAGTACTTC	CSARLTEETQYF
TRBJ1-1	TRBV20-1	few	-	TGCAGTGCCGACGACAGTAGTTCCCCCGAAGCTTTCTTT	CSADDSSSPEAFF
TRBJ2-5	TRBV7-9	few	-	TGTGCCAGCAGCCGACAGCTACACAAAGAGACCCAGTACTTC	CASSRQLHKETQYF
TRBJ1-4	TRBV7-9	-	-	TGTGCCAGCAGCTTGACTCAGGAAAAACTGTTTTTT	CASSLTQEKLFF